This is a list of T cell receptor beta chains from one sample in a study of cytomegalovirus exposure and HLA in healthy donors. Only in-frame clones appear in the TCRdb table, and some are missing; sequencing was by immunoSEQ multiplex PCR. The table lists some 140,000 clones, about 70% of them singletons, with around 2.5% in the top ten. Sequenced input: PBMCs. All receptors come from a woman between 35 and 50 years old in good health and CMV-seronegative. CDR3s leave out the opening cysteine and the closing phenylalanine or tryptophan. Fields, in order: J gene, V gene, CDR3 protein.

>TRBJ2-7|TRBV28
ASSRTAAYEQY
>TRBJ2-3|TRBV6-1
ASCWKGAIDTQY
>TRBJ1-6|TRBV11-1
ASSKRQQYNSPLH
>TRBJ1-2|TRBV7-9
ASSLGGAQGANYGYT
>TRBJ1-1|TRBV5-1
ASSLSNTEAF
>TRBJ2-2|TRBV7-9
ASSPRDRDFAGELF
>TRBJ2-3|TRBV6-1
ASNRLKDTQY
>TRBJ2-1|TRBV27
ASSPGLSGGANEQF
>TRBJ2-1|TRBV2
ASRGTSGGNEQF
>TRBJ1-5|TRBV6-5
ASRAGTGGDQPQH
>TRBJ1-1|TRBV7-9
ASSSQGRSTEAF
>TRBJ1-1|TRBV10-2
ASSLGQEANRWAF
>TRBJ1-4|TRBV28
ASSQEGGNEKLF
>TRBJ1-1|TRBV5-4
ASRIGQGAHTEAF
>TRBJ1-1|TRBV4-1
ASSQGAGTWGGTTEAF
>TRBJ2-3|TRBV5-6
ASSKTRPDTQY
>TRBJ2-1|TRBV5-1
ASSPRLAGGNNEQF
>TRBJ2-1|TRBV10-3
AISSQSGAPYNEQF
>TRBJ1-1|TRBV4-2
ASSPGGDYTEAF
>TRBJ1-1|TRBV18
ASSRLPSQTASTLDTEAF
>TRBJ2-2|TRBV9
ASSVGGRGAGELF
>TRBJ2-6|TRBV6-6
ASSHQGSGANVLT
>TRBJ2-4|TRBV19
ASSDVRGQVAKNIQY
>TRBJ2-2|TRBV7-9
ASSQGYTGELF
>TRBJ1-1|TRBV7-9
ASSLEEVWGPPEDTEAF
>TRBJ2-7|TRBV19
ASSRTGWTYEQY
>TRBJ2-1|TRBV5-4
ASSLTQGANHNEQF
>TRBJ2-2|TRBV2
ASSQGMGELF
>TRBJ2-7|TRBV30
AWSPPSRLAGRYEQY
>TRBJ1-2|TRBV11-2
ASSLGANRGYT
>TRBJ2-3|TRBV7-7
ASSLAQGSDTQY
>TRBJ2-2|TRBV6-5
ASQLQNTGELF